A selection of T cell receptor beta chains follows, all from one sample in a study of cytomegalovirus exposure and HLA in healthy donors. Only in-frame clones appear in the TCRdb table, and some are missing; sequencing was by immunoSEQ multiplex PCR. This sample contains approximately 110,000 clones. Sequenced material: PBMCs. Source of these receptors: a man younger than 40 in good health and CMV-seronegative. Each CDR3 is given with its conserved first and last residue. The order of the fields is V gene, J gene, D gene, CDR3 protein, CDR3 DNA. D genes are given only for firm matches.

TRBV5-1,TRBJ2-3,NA,CAARRDQETDTQYF,TGCGCCGCCCGGCGGGACCAAGAGACAGATACGCAGTATTTT
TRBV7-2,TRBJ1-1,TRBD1,CASSPRGRTEAFF,TGTGCCAGCAGCCCCAGGGGGCGGACTGAAGCTTTCTTT
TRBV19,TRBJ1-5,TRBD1,CASSRTGANNQPQHF,TGTGCCAGTAGTAGGACAGGGGCTAACAATCAGCCCCAGCATTTT
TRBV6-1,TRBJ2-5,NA,CASSDYGSQDGEYQETQYF,TGTGCCAGCAGTGACTATGGGTCCCAGGATGGTGAATACCAAGAGACCCAGTACTTC
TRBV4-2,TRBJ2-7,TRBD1,CASSPGTVPYEQYF,TGTGCCAGCAGCCCTGGGACAGTACCCTACGAGCAGTACTTC
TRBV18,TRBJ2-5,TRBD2,CASSPRPAGAGETQYF,TGTGCCAGCTCACCACGGCCAGCGGGGGCCGGGGAGACCCAGTACTTC
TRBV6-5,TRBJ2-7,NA,CASTRDNEQYF,TGTGCCAGCACCAGGGACAACGAGCAGTACTTC
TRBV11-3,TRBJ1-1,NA,CASSLSGDNTEAFF,TGTGCCAGCAGCCTCTCAGGGGATAACACTGAAGCTTTCTTT
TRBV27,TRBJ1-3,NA,CASSLQSSGNTIYF,TGTGCCAGCAGTTTACAGTCCTCTGGAAACACCATATATTTT
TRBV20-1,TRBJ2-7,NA,CSASDDYEQYF,TGCAGTGCTAGTGACGACTACGAGCAGTACTTC
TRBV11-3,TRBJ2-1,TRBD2,CASSLSGGGYNEQFF,TGTGCCAGCAGCTTATCGGGCGGGGGTTACAATGAGCAGTTCTTC
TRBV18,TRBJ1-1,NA,CASSPPPQLNTEAFF,TGTGCCAGCTCACCACCCCCCCAATTGAACACTGAAGCTTTCTTT
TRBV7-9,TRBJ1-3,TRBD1,CASSLTGNGAGNTIYF,TGTGCCAGCAGCCTGACAGGGAATGGCGCTGGAAACACCATATATTTT
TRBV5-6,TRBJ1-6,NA,CASSVGGASYNSPLHF,TGTGCCAGCAGCGTTGGTGGGGCCTCCTATAATTCACCCCTCCACTTT
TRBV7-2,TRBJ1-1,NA,CASSLGEVNTEAFF,TGTGCCAGCAGCTTAGGCGAAGTGAACACTGAAGCTTTCTTT
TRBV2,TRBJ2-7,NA,CASKPRQVDEQYF,TGTGCCAGCAAGCCCCGGCAGGTCGACGAGCAGTACTTC
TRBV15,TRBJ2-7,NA,CATSRRTTGIHEQYF,TGTGCCACCAGCAGACGCACAACAGGGATCCACGAGCAGTACTTC
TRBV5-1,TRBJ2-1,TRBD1,CASSLGDSYNEQFF,TGCGCCAGCAGCTTGGGGGACAGCTACAATGAGCAGTTCTTC
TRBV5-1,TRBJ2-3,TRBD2,CASREWLAGANTDTQYF,TGCGCCAGCAGGGAGTGGCTAGCGGGGGCAAACACAGATACGCAGTATTTT
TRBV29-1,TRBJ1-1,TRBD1,CSVGQGGTEAFF,TGCAGCGTGGGACAGGGAGGCACTGAAGCTTTCTTT
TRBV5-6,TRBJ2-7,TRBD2,CASSLGLAGDYEQYF,TGTGCCAGCAGCTTGGGACTAGCGGGGGATTACGAGCAGTACTTC
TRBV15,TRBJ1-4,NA,CATSREDRSNEKLFF,TGTGCCACCAGCAGAGAGGACAGATCGAATGAAAAACTGTTTTTT
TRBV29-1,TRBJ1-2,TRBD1,CSVGLRQGNYGYTF,TGCAGCGTTGGTCTCCGACAGGGGAATTATGGCTACACCTTC
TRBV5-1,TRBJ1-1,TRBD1,CASSRQGGSTEAFF,TGCGCCAGCAGTCGACAGGGGGGAAGCACTGAAGCTTTCTTT
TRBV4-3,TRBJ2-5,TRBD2,CASSQGLAGWPETQYF,TGCGCCAGCAGCCAAGGACTAGCGGGGTGGCCCGAGACCCAGTACTTC
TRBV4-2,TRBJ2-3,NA,CASSQAPVRDTQYF,TGTGCCAGCAGCCAAGCTCCCGTGAGGGATACGCAGTATTTT
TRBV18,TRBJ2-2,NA,CASSRGTANTGELFF,TGTGCCAGCTCACGCGGGACGGCGAACACCGGGGAGCTGTTTTTT
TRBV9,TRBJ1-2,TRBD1,CASSGTGGLNYGYTF,TGTGCCAGCAGCGGAACAGGGGGCCTTAACTATGGCTACACCTTC
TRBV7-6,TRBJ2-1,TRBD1,CASSRIGGAVYNEQFF,TGTGCCAGCAGCCGGATAGGGGGCGCGGTCTACAATGAGCAGTTCTTC
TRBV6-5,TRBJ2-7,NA,CASLAYEQYF,TGTGCCAGCCTTGCCTACGAGCAGTACTTC
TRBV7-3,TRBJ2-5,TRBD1,CASSVTGGLQETQYF,TGTGCCAGCAGCGTGACAGGGGGCTTGCAAGAGACCCAGTACTTC
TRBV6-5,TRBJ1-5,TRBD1,CASSYGQGTQLQHF,TGTGCCAGCAGTTACGGACAGGGAACCCAGCTCCAGCATTTT
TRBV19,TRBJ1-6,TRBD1,CACQGQGNSPLHF,TGTGCCTGCCAGGGACAGGGGAATTCACCCCTCCACTTT
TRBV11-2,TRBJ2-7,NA,CASSSRGAVYEQYF,TGTGCCAGCAGCTCCCGGGGGGCCGTCTACGAGCAGTACTTC
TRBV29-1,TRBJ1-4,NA,CSATAGVRVGPTNEKLFF,TGCAGCGCAACCGCGGGGGTCAGGGTAGGGCCAACTAATGAAAAACTGTTTTTT
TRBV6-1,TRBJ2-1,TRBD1,CASSEGQGINEQFF,TGTGCCAGCAGTGAGGGACAGGGGATCAATGAGCAGTTCTTC
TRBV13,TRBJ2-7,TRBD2,CASSLPELAREQYF,TGTGCCAGCAGCTTACCGGAACTAGCGCGCGAGCAGTACTTC
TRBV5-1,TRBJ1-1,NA,CASSFGRDPRTEAFF,TGCGCCAGCAGCTTTGGCCGGGATCCTAGGACTGAAGCTTTCTTT
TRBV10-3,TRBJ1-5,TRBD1,CAISVDREPNQPQHF,TGTGCCATCAGCGTTGACAGGGAACCCAATCAGCCCCAGCATTTT
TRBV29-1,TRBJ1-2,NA,CSVVGLGGSGYTF,TGCAGCGTTGTCGGGTTAGGGGGTTCCGGCTACACCTTC
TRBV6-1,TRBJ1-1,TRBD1,CASSFRTGNTEAFF,TGTGCCAGCAGCTTCCGGACAGGAAACACTGAAGCTTTCTTT
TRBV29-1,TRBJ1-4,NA,CSVESADEKLFF,TGCAGCGTTGAATCGGCGGATGAAAAACTGTTTTTT
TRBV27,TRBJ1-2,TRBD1,CASSPRTGNYGYTF,TGTGCCAGCAGTCCCAGGACAGGGAACTATGGCTACACCTTC
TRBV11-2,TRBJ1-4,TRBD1,CASSSLDRTRELFF,TGTGCCAGCAGCTCATTGGACAGGACCCGGGAACTGTTTTTT
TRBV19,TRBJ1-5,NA,CASSIGGVQNQPQHF,TGTGCCAGTAGTATAGGGGGGGTTCAAAATCAGCCCCAGCATTTT
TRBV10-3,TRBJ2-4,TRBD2,CAISESGSGGPGAKNIQYF,TGTGCCATCAGTGAGTCGGGTAGCGGGGGCCCCGGAGCCAAAAACATTCAGTACTTC